This TCR beta chain was identified during a study of cytomegalovirus exposure and HLA in healthy donors (dated by TCRdb to 2015 to 2018). About the study as a whole: An earlier analysis of several hundred of the donors reported approximately 300 Gb of sequence data and about 120 million unique TCR beta sequences obtained from approximately 180 million T cells. An early release covering around 630 HLA-typed donors comprised around 300 gigabases of sequencing data and around 80 million unique TCR sequences. Among the approximately 420 genotyped donors, 75% to 90% belonged to the genetic ancestry cluster associated with self-reported Caucasian donors. The study was designed to test whether signatures of past pathogen exposure could be identified by cataloging public T cell receptors. Using immunosequencing, the study profiled T cell repertoires from approximately 700 subjects and related those repertoires to cytomegalovirus serostatus. A separate validation cohort of 90 to 150 different subjects was used in addition to the 666-subject first cohort. The study combined high-throughput TCR immunosequencing, statistical association of individual TCRs with disease status, and machine learning to predict cytomegalovirus infection status. A later analysis re-examined previously published TCR beta repertoires from just over 650 donors and added high-resolution HLA genotyping to investigate patterns of TCR occurrence. In the later analysis, no new phenotypic data were used to find candidate immune exposures; instead, reliance was placed on TCR beta sequences and their occurrence across donors. To decide whether each TCR beta V gene segment behaved as functional or pseudogenic, an earlier analysis of some 600 of the donors relied on high-throughput TCR beta sequencing. Alongside the repertoire data, information on donor age, sex, ethnicity and CMV serostatus was compiled. A later genetic analysis used genome-wide SNP genotypes for about 60% of the roughly 670 donors, treating that subset as a discovery cohort. All discovery cohort repertoires had been generated using a single sequencing platform. Both class I and class II loci were covered by HLA typing, at four-digit resolution. The number of donors typed differed by locus, with about 629-630 for A, B, C, DRB1 and DQB1, more than 500 for DQA1, 600 to 610 for DPA1, and 472 for DPB1. About five DR-DQ haplotypes were handled as single units for association and clustering because linkage in the cohort was strong. On average, approximately 250,000 unique TCR beta nucleotide sequences were sequenced per donor among 350 to 400 genotyped donors of the cohort, with roughly 20% of those sequences being non-productive.

Concerning this clone: Its antigen has not been determined. It has no much larger one-base neighbor in the sample; base qualities were not kept.

The receptor library was made with the immunoSEQ multiplex PCR assay. For the multiplex PCR, a mixture combining 60 forward primers for TCR Vbeta segments and 13 reverse primers for TCR Jbeta segments was used. The CDR3 region of rearranged TCR beta genes was amplified from genomic DNA with a multiplex PCR assay. The Illumina HiSeq System was used to sequence the amplified TCR beta libraries as 87-base-pair reads. The paper's processing steps were these. A later analysis tallied 75 million to 95 million unique TCR beta chains across the 666 repertoires, and around 10 million of those chains were shared by two or more donors. Raw reads were error-corrected and collapsed into unique sequences with a nearest-neighbor algorithm that merged closely related sequences to remove PCR and sequencing errors. To assign V, D and J gene segments, CDR3 sequences were aligned to IMGT reference sequences. Each retained sequence needed at least a six-nucleotide match to both a V gene segment and a J gene segment. Rearrangements were classified as productive when the CDR3 lacked stop codons and remained in frame with V and J, and all other rearrangements were classified as non-productive. Following IMGT convention, CDR3 was defined as the stretch from the second conserved V-encoded cysteine up to the conserved J-encoded phenylalanine. In an earlier analysis of around 540 of the donors, sequences lacking an unambiguous match to a single V gene segment were excluded. In an earlier analysis of 450 to 750 of the donors, a V segment was called functional when productive rearrangements were above 56.7%, and segregating when the standard deviation between donors exceeded 5%. A statistical classification framework was developed to diagnose cytomegalovirus status using the catalog of TCR beta chain sequences. V and J gene assignment, in a later analysis, came from comparing TCR nucleotide sequences with IMGT/GENE-DB human TR gene sequences. Using the TCRdist pipeline, a later analysis assigned CDR3 sequences along with most-parsimonious VDJ recombination scenarios. In a later analysis, each TCR beta chain was defined by its CDR3 amino acid sequence together with its V-gene family, and reads lacking a unique V-gene family were excluded. To address suspected cross-contamination and a sequencing artifact, a later analysis removed a few hundred highly shared, low-generation-probability nucleotide sequences. In a later analysis, a clonal expansion index was calculated for each public chain from normalized within-repertoire ranks of inferred template counts. In a later analysis, generation probabilities were computed using a VDJ recombination model fitted to out-of-frame rearrangements, and the results were checked against IGoR. In a later analysis, TCR-TCR, TCR-HLA and TCR-CMV co-occurrence was scored with hypergeometric tests, and a repertoire-size bias correction was applied to TCR pairs. False discovery rates were estimated in a later analysis by permuting HLA or CMV assignments 20 times. A later analysis grouped co-occurring TCRs with DBSCAN, adding TCRdist sequence similarity when clustering within HLA-allele-positive subsets. Repertoires with fewer than 30,000 or more than 120,000 public chains were left out of co-occurrence clustering, as were about five repertoires with anomalous nucleotide sharing. Entries here come from immuneACCESS through TCRdb and include only in-frame sequences with V and J called. Some clones fail to appear in such tables; in the studies checked, an unresolved V gene covers under half of the shortfall, and the cause of the remainder is unknown. The V and J calls and clone size were taken over from that table, and D and trimming were inferred from the DNA. Present in this sample are around 280,000 clones, about 90% of which were seen just once. The top ten clonotypes cover roughly 2.3% of the sample.

The cohort was made up of 666 healthy bone marrow donors. At the time of sampling, every cohort member was nominally healthy, though immune exposures that went unrecorded were likely present. The donor tested CMV seronegative, placing the donor among the 350 or so seronegative members of the cohort. Every donor gave a peripheral blood sample, and the peripheral blood mononuclear cells from that sample were used for TCR beta sequencing. The Qiagen DNeasy Blood Extraction Kit was used to extract genomic DNA from the blood cell samples. Beyond this particular receptor, the publication reports: A further reported finding was that TCR beta sequences accurately predicted the HLA-A and HLA-B alleles for most subjects in the first cohort. Because counts were too low, some 17 rarely observed V segments, including chromosome 9 orphons, were left out of the earlier analysis of about 620 of the donors. In an earlier analysis of roughly 500 of the donors, most TCR beta V segments appeared in productive rearrangements about 87% or about 30% of the time, broadly matching IMGT annotations. A later analysis reported that several top co-occurrence clusters appeared linked to parvovirus B19, influenza, CMV and Epstein-Barr virus. In a later analysis, most CMV-associated TCR beta chains were found to appear HLA-restricted, with HLA associations seemingly driven largely by CMV exposure. In a later genetic analysis, fewer N-insertions in productive TCRs were reported among donors in an Asian-associated ancestry cluster than the 666-donor mean. Linkage disequilibrium might explain the correlated functional status among segregating V segments, but an unknown experimental factor could not be excluded. An association between a missense DCLRE1C variant and V-gene and J-gene trimming of TCR beta chains was found in a later genetic analysis and replicated in an independent cohort. When HLA alleles, especially DR and DQ, strongly co-occurred, TCR associations were difficult to assign to individual alleles. Most TCR sequences were observed very rarely across donors, whereas some public TCRs were present in many individuals. The cohort was sequenced for TCR beta chains only, and without alpha or paired-chain data the features that could be detected were limited. In a later analysis, HLA-associated TCR beta chains showed more clonal expansion and lower generation probabilities than non-associated chains that were equally common. Roughly uniform sequencing depth across donors was assumed in presence/absence analyses, although this assumption may not hold. According to the authors, the approach could potentially be generalized to other disease states and immunological phenotypes. A later analysis found that TCR association rates varied across HLA loci, with DRB1 alleles showing the most associated TCRs and HLA-C alleles the fewest. The classifier was reported to diagnose cytomegalovirus status with high specificity and sensitivity in both the original cohort and the validation cohort. A cluster of highly shared sequence variants was judged likely to be a technical artifact of the sequencing pipeline. HLA typing was unavailable for some donors at each locus, so association tests used only the typed subset. The study gave a list of more than 150 TCR beta chains associated with cytomegalovirus. The only immune exposure information available for the cohort was CMV serostatus. In a later analysis, about 16,000 TCR beta sequences were associated with specific HLA alleles at a false discovery rate of 0.05. Three of the identified cytomegalovirus-associated TCR beta chains were confirmed in vitro to be specific for cytomegalovirus antigens.

This sequence was found in a young woman in good health and CMV-seronegative. The sequenced sample was PBMCs.

For the CDR3, the sequence is CASSFLSRNYEQYF. In nucleotides, the sequence is TGTGCCAGCAGTTTTTTAAGCAGGAACTACGAGCAGTACTTC. The chain couples TRBV6-5 to TRBJ2-7; the D gene remains uncertain. V is reduced by 4 bases and J by 3 bases, leaving a spacing of 13 bases between them. The CDR3 runs 14 residues from the cysteine to the phenylalanine. The sequence is cut down to CDR3 DNA, 42 bases in frame from base 1. CDR1 and CDR2, per the germline V gene, are MNHEY and SVGAGI.